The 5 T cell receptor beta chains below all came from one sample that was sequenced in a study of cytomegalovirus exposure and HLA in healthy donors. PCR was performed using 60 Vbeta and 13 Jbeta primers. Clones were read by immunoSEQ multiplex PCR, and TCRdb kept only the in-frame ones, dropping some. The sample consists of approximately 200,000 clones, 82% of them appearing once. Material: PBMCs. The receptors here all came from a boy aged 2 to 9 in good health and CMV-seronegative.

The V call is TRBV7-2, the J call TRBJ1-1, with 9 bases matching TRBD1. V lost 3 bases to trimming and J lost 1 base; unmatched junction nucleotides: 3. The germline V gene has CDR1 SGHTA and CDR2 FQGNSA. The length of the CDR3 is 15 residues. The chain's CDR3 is CASSFGQGKNTEAFF. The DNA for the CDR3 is TGTGCCAGCAGCTTCGGACAGGGGAAGAACACTGAAGCTTTCTTT.

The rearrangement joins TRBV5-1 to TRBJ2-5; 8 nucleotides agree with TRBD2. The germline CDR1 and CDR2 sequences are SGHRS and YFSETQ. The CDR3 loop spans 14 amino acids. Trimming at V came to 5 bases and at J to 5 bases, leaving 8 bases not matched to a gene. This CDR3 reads CASRLGRGMETQYF. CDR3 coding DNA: TGCGCCAGCAGGCTCGGGAGGGGTATGGAGACCCAGTACTTC.

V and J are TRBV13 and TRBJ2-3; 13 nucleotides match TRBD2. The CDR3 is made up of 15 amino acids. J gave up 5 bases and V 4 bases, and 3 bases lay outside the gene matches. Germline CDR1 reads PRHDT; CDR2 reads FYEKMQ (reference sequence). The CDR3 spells CASSWGLAGQDTQYF. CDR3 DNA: TGTGCCAGCAGCTGGGGACTAGCGGGGCAAGATACGCAGTATTTT.

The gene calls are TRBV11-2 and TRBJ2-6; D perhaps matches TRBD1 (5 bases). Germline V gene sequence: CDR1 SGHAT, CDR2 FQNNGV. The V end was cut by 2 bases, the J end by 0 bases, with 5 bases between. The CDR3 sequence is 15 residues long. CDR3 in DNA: TGTGCCAGCAGCTTACAGGGCTCTGGGGCCAACGTCCTGACTTTC. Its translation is CASSLQGSGANVLTF.

CDR3 bases: TGTGCCAGCAGCTTGGGAGGCCGCCCCTCGGGAGCTTTCTTT. This sequence encodes CASSLGGRPSGAFF. The chain links TRBV5-4 to TRBJ1-1, with unresolved D. CDR1 is SGHNT, CDR2 YYREEE, per germline (reference sequence). V lost 0 bases to trimming and J lost 10 bases, with 16 bases between them. The CDR3 extends over 14 amino acids.